These 18 T cell receptor beta chains were sequenced from one sample in a study of blood T cells in healthy people across ages. A second PCR, run for about 7 to 12 cycles, used a sample-barcoded 5' primer plus a J-beta primer mix. Each CDR3 protein is one row after TCRdb ran MiXCR on the 5' RACE reads. The sample consists of 850,000 to 1,100,000 distinct CDR3 sequences, roughly two fifths of them appearing once. What was sequenced was blood. The source is a man younger than 30 in good health.

The J gene is TRBJ1-2, the V gene TRBV12-3 or TRBV12-4; D gene ambiguous. V was shortened by 2 bases and J by 4 bases, with 11 bases between the two germline ends. The CDR3 loop spans 14 amino acids. CDR3 in amino acids: CASSLRNRLYGYTF. DNA for the CDR3: TGTGCCAGCAGTTTAAGGAACAGACTCTATGGCTACACCTTC.

The chain joins TRBV24-1 to TRBJ2-2, with D hard to call. Trimming cost V 0 bases and J 3 bases, with 10 bases left between them. The CDR3 consists of 16 residues. Germline values: CDR1 KGHDR, CDR2 SFDVKD. The CDR3 DNA follows: TGTGCCACCAGTGATTTGGTTACACCCCACACCGGGGAGCTGTTTTTT. Its protein product is CATSDLVTPHTGELFF.

This clonotype was seen only a few times. The chain links TRBV2 to TRBJ2-1; 12 nucleotides match TRBD2. The junction had 6 bases not matched to a gene; V was cut back by 3 bases and J by 9 bases. This CDR3 has 15 residues. Germline values: CDR1 SNHLY, CDR2 FYNNEI. The CDR3 DNA is TGTGCCAGCAGTGAGCTAGCGGGGGGGCATGCTGAGCAGTTCTTC. It codes for CASSELAGGHAEQFF.

In its sample, this clonotype was seen a few times. The rearrangement links TRBV6-2 or TRBV6-3 to TRBJ1-1; maybe TRBD1 (6 bases). The CDR3 spans 15 residues. Between the trimmed V and J ends, which lost 0 bases and 7 bases, there was a span of 15 bases. Per germline, CDR1 MNHEY and CDR2 SVGEGT. CDR3 DNA: TGTGCCAGCAGTTACTCGACCCCAGGGGTGCTTGAAGCTTTCTTT. It specifies CASSYSTPGVLEAFF.

This clonotype came up many times. V is TRBV15 and J is TRBJ2-4, with TRBD2 as a possible D gene (6 bases). The germline V gene has CDR1 LNHNV and CDR2 YYDKDF (reference sequence). V lost 2 bases and J lost 2, with 10 bases in between. This CDR3 spans 15 amino acids. CDR3 DNA sequence: TGTGCCACCAGCAGAAAAAGGGACTCCAAAAACATTCAGTACTTC. Its protein product is CATSRKRDSKNIQYF.

This clonotype was detected once. The junction shows a germline mismatch at one end, possibly a read error. This rearrangement joins TRBV6-2 or TRBV6-3 to TRBJ1-5; a weak D match, TRBD1 (5 bases). The CDR3 loop spans 16 amino acids. Germline loops: CDR1 MNHEY, CDR2 SVGEGT. The CDR3 is CAGSYLQAGYNQPQHF. The CDR3 nucleotides read TGTGCCGGCAGTTACCTACAGGCCGGATACAATCAGCCCCAGCATTTT.

CDR3 loop: CASSYPKIGGGAHEQYF. CDR3 sequence (DNA): TGTGCCAGCAGTTACCCTAAGATAGGCGGGGGGGCCCATGAGCAGTACTTC. This chain connects TRBV6-5 to TRBJ2-7; 9 positions agree with TRBD2. J was trimmed by 7 bases and V by 2 bases; bases with no gene match: 15. The V gene's germline CDR1 is MNHEY and CDR2 SVGAGI. The CDR3 sequence is 17 residues long.

For this clonotype: The junction does not match germline at one end; this may be a read error. The J gene is TRBJ1-4, the V gene TRBV7-8; the D is unclear. Germline loops: CDR1 SGHVS, CDR2 FQNEAQ. This CDR3 region has 14 residues. In DNA, the CDR3 is TGTGCCGGCAGCCTTGAGGCAACTAATGAAAAACTGTTTTTT. Translation: CAGSLEATNEKLFF. The whole variable domain, remainder taken from reference TRBV7-8 and TRBJ1-4, is GAGVSQSPRYKVAKRGQDVALRCDPISGHVSLFWYQQALGQGPEFLTYFQNEAQLDKSGLPSDRFFAERPEGSVSTLKIQRTQQEDSAVYLCAGSLEATNEKLFFGSGTQLSVL.

This clonotype was detected a few times. This chain links TRBV11-2 with TRBJ2-1; no firm D call. V was cut by 1 base and J by 0 bases, with 10 bases left in between. CDR1 and CDR2 from the germline V gene are SGHAT and FQNNGV. This CDR3 contains 16 residues. The CDR3 loop reads CASSLGTYPSYNEQFF. In DNA, the CDR3 is TGTGCCAGCAGCTTAGGGACCTACCCCTCCTACAATGAGCAGTTCTTC.

As for this clonotype: Since a much larger clone is just one base distant, this may be a read error. The chain links TRBV12-3 or TRBV12-4 to TRBJ2-1; the match to TRBD2 covers 10 bases. The CDR3 covers 15 residues. The J segment lost 9 bases and the V segment lost 4 bases, leaving 9 bases of the junction unmatched. The CDR3: CASSCSSSGGIEQFF. CDR3 sequence (DNA): TGTGCCAGCAGTTGCAGTTCTAGCGGGGGAATTGAGCAGTTCTTC.

This clonotype was counted a few times. CDR3 amino acids: CASSPQKGALFF. The CDR3 coding sequence is TGTGCCAGCAGCCCGCAAAAAGGGGCGCTGTTTTTT. The rearrangement links TRBV7-2 to TRBJ1-4; D might be TRBD1 (5 bases). CDR1 and CDR2 (germline): SGHTA, FQGNSA. The CDR3 spans 12 residues. V lost 5 bases, J lost 14 bases, and 15 bases lay in between.

The gene calls are TRBV5-1 and TRBJ1-1; 10 bases agree with TRBD1. J lost 6 bases, V lost 3 bases, and 8 bases had no gene match. Per the germline V gene, CDR1 is SGHRS and CDR2 is YFSETQ. CDR3 length: 15 residues. For the CDR3, the DNA is TGCGCCAGCAGCTCGGCCGGGACAGGGGTTCCTGAAGCTTTCTTT. It codes for CASSSAGTGVPEAFF.

This clonotype was observed a few times. The chain employs TRBV3-1 and TRBJ2-1, with a tentative D call TRBD2 (5 bases). V was shortened by 2 bases and J by 3 bases, with 8 bases between the two germline ends. The CDR3 is 14 residues long. Germline V lookup: CDR1 LGHDT, CDR2 YNNKEL (reference sequence). The CDR3 DNA reads TGTGCCAGCAGCCAAAGAGCGGTCTACAATGAGCAGTTCTTC. Its translation: CASSQRAVYNEQFF.

This clonotype was detected a few times. The chain carries TRBV5-1 and TRBJ1-1; D gene ambiguous. The CDR3 is 16 residues long. V dropped 4 bases and J dropped 4 bases, with 20 bases sitting between them. Germline assignment: CDR1 SGHRS and CDR2 YFSETQ. CDR3 protein: CASSLGRPGKGTEAFF. For the CDR3, the DNA is TGCGCCAGCAGCCTCGGCAGGCCGGGTAAGGGCACTGAAGCTTTCTTT.

This clonotype showed up just once. The genes are TRBV27 and TRBJ2-5, with 15 bases matching TRBD2. The germline V gene has CDR1 MNHEY and CDR2 SMNVEV (reference sequence). J lost 11 bases, V lost 1 base, and 14 bases had no gene match. The CDR3 is 18 amino acids. CDR3 amino acids: CASSLWTSGGAKYNEQYF. As DNA, the CDR3 is TGTGCCAGCAGTTTATGGACTAGCGGGGGGGCAAAATACAATGAGCAGTACTTC.

The chain uses TRBV20-1 and TRBJ2-1; the match to TRBD2 covers 9 bases. The end of the DNA aligns better with TRBJ2-7, so the J call may be wrong. CDR3 length: 17 amino acids. The V gene's germline CDR1 is DFQATT and CDR2 SNEGSKA (reference sequence). CDR3 protein: CSAYSVLAGETYNEQYF. Here the CDR3 DNA reads TGCAGTGCTTACTCTGTGTTAGCGGGGGAGACCTACAATGAGCAGTACTTC.

This chain connects TRBV6-5 to TRBJ1-1; 8 nucleotides align to TRBD1. Germline values: CDR1 MNHEY, CDR2 SVGAGI. V dropped 3 bases and J dropped 11; count of bases not matched to a gene: 14. The CDR3 is 15 residues long. The CDR3 region is CASSYRSSGTGVAFF. Written as DNA, the CDR3 is TGTGCCAGCAGTTATCGATCCTCCGGGACAGGCGTTGCTTTCTTT.

Turning to this clonotype: Since a much larger clone is just one base distant, this may be a read error. The chain couples TRBV14 to TRBJ2-1; the D is unclear. V was clipped by 4 bases and J by 3 bases, with 4 bases between them. From germline, CDR1 is SGHDN and CDR2 FVKESK. The CDR3 is 12 residues long. DNA for the CDR3: TGTGCCAGCAGCCCCTTCTACAATGAGCAGTTCTTC. Amino acid sequence: CASSPFYNEQFF.